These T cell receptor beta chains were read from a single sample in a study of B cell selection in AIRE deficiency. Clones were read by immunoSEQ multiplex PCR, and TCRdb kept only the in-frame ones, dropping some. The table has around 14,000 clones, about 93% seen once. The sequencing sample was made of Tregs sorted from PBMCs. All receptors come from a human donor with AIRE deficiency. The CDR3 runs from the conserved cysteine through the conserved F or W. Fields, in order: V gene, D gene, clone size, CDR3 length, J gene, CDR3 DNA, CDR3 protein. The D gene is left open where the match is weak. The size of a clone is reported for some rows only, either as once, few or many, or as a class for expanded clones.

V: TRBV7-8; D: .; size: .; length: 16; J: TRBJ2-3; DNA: TGTGCCAGCAGCTCCCGGGTGGGGATTAGCACAGATACGCAGTATTTT; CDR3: CASSSRVGISTDTQYF
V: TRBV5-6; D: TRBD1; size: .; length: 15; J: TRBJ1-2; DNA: TGTGCCAGCAGCTTGGGCCCAGGGGGTGGCTATGGCTACACCTTC; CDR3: CASSLGPGGGYGYTF
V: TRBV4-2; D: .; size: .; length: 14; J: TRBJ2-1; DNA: TGTGCCAGCAGCCAAGATCGGGAGTACAATGAGCAGTTCTTC; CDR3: CASSQDREYNEQFF
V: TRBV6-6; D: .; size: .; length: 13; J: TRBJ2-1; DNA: TGTGCCAGCAGTCATGAGGGTTACAATGAGCAGTTCTTC; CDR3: CASSHEGYNEQFF
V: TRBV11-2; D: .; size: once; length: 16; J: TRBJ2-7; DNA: TGTGCCAGCAGCTTAGATAGGACAGTAATAGCCTACGAGCAGTACTTC; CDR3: CASSLDRTVIAYEQYF
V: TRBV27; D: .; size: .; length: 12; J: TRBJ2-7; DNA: TGTGCCAGATCTCCAGGGACCAACGAGCAGTACTTC; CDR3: CARSPGTNEQYF
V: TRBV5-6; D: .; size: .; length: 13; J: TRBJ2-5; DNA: TGTGCCAGCAGCTGGGACACCCGGGAGACCCAGTACTTC; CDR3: CASSWDTRETQYF
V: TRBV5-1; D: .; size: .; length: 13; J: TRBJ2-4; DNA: TGCGCCAGCAGCTTGGGTCAGGGAAACATTCAGTACTTC; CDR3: CASSLGQGNIQYF
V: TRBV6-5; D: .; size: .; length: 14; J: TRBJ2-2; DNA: TGTGCCAGCAGAGCCGTACGGCAAACCGGGGAGCTGTTTTTT; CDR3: CASRAVRQTGELFF
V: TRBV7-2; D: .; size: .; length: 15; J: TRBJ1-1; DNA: TGTGCCAGCAGCTTAGGGGCCAGCATGAACACTGAAGCTTTCTTT; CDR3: CASSLGASMNTEAFF
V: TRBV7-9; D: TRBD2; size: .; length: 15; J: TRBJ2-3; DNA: TGTGCCAGCAGCGCCCCGGGACTAGTGACAGATACGCAGTATTTT; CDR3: CASSAPGLVTDTQYF
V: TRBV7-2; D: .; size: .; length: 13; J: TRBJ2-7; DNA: TGTGCCAGCAGCTTCAGCGGTCGGCACGAGCAGTACTTC; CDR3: CASSFSGRHEQYF
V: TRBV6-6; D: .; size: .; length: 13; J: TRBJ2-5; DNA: TGTGCCAGCAGTTATTGGAACCAAGAGACCCAGTACTTC; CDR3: CASSYWNQETQYF
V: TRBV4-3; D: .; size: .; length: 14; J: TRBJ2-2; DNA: TGCGCCAGCAGCTCGGAAACCCACACCGGGGAGCTGTTTTTT; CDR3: CASSSETHTGELFF
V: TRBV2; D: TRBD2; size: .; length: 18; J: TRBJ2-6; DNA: TGTGCCAGCAGTGTCGAGAGCGGGAGGGCCCCTGGGGCCAACGTCCTGACTTTC; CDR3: CASSVESGRAPGANVLTF
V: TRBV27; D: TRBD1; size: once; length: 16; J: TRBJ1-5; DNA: TGTGCCAGCACTCGGACAGGGGGCGCTCGCAATCAGCCCCAGCATTTT; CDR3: CASTRTGGARNQPQHF
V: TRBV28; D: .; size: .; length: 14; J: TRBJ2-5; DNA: TGTGCCAGCCGCATAGGGGGGGGCCCCAAGACCCAGTACTTC; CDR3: CASRIGGGPKTQYF
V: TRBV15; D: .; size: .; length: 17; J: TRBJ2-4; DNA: TGTGCCACCAGCAGAGATTCAAGGGGACGGTGGGTAAACATTCAGTACTTC; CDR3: CATSRDSRGRWVNIQYF
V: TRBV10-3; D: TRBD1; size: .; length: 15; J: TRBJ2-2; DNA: TGTGCCATCAGTGAGTCGAGACAGGGGGCCGGGGAGCTGTTTTTT; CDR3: CAISESRQGAGELFF
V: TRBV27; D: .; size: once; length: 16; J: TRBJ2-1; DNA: TGTGCCAGCAGGCCCCCGGGTCGGAGGACTCGGAATGAGCAGTTCTTC; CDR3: CASRPPGRRTRNEQFF
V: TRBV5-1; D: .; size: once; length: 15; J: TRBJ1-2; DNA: TGCGCCAGCAGCTTGGAATCAGGAACGAGGATTGGCTACACCTTC; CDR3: CASSLESGTRIGYTF
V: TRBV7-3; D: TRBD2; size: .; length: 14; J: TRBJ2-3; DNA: TGTGCCAGCAGCTTGACTAGCAGCACAGATACGCAGTATTTT; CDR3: CASSLTSSTDTQYF
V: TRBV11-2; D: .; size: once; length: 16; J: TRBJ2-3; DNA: TGTGCCAGCAGCGTTGAACTAGCAACGCCCCGAGGGACGCAGTATTTT; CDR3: CASSVELATPRGTQYF
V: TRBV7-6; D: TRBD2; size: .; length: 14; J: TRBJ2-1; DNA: TGTGCCAGCAGCCAGGGCCCAGCGGGGAATGAGCAGTTCTTC; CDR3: CASSQGPAGNEQFF
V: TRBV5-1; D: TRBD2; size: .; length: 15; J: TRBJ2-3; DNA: TGCGCCAGCAGCTTGAGAAGCGGGAGCCCAGATACGCAGTATTTT; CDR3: CASSLRSGSPDTQYF
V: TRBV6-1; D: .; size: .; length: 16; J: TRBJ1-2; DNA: TGTGCCAGCAGTGCCGAAAATAGACAAATACTTTATGGCTACACCTTC; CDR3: CASSAENRQILYGYTF
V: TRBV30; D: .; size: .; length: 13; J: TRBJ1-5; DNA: TGTGCCTGGAGTGAGGCAGGCAATCAGCCCCAGCATTTT; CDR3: CAWSEAGNQPQHF
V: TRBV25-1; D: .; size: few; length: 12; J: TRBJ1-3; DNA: TGTGCCACCAGGCTGACTGGAAACACCATATATTTT; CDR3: CATRLTGNTIYF
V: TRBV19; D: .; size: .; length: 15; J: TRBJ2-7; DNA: TGTGCCAGTAGTATTAACCCTGCACGTTCCTACGAGCAGTACTTC; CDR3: CASSINPARSYEQYF
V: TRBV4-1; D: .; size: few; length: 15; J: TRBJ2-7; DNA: TGCGCCAGCAGCCTGGAGCGGACGAGCTCCTACGAGCAGTACTTC; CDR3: CASSLERTSSYEQYF
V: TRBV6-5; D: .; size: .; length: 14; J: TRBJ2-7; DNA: TGTGCCAGCGCCTACAGGGGGGGTTCCTACGAGCAGTACTTC; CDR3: CASAYRGGSYEQYF
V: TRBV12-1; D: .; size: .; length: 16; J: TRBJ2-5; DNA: TGTGCCAGCGGGCCTCAAATAGCGGGAGGGGGGGAGACCCAGTACTTC; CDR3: CASGPQIAGGGETQYF
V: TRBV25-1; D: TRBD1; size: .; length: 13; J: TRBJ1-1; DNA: TGTGCCAGCTCCCAGGGGGGGGCGGGAGAAGCTTTCTTT; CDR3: CASSQGGAGEAFF
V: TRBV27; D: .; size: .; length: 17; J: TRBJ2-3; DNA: TGTGCCAGCTACCAAGTCGGGACAATCCCCCCGGGGGATACGCAGTATTTT; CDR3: CASYQVGTIPPGDTQYF
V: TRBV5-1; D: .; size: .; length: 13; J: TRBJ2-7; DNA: TGCGCCAGCAGCTTGGTCCACTCCTACGAGCAGTACTTC; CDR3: CASSLVHSYEQYF
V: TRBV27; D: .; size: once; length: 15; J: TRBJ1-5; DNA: TGTGCCAGCAGTTCCCGGCTGATTAGCAATCAGCCCCAGCATTTT; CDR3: CASSSRLISNQPQHF
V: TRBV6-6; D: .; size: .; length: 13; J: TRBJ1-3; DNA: TGTGCCAGCAAGACGGGGGCGGGAAACACCATATATTTT; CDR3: CASKTGAGNTIYF
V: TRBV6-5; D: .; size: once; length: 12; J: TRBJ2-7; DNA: TGTGCCAGCAGTTTACAGGGATACGAGCAGTACTTC; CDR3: CASSLQGYEQYF
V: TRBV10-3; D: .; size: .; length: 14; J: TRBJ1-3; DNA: TGTGCCACCTCCCCCAGGGGAGCTGGAAACACCATATATTTT; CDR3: CATSPRGAGNTIYF
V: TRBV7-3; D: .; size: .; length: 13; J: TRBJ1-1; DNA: TGTGCCAGCGGCCAGGGGTTAAGTACTGAAGCTTTCTTT; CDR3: CASGQGLSTEAFF
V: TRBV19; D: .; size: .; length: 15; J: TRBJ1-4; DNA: TGTGCCAGTAGTATCTTAGCCGCAACTAATGAAAAACTGTTTTTT; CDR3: CASSILAATNEKLFF
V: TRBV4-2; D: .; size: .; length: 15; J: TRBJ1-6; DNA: TGTGCCAGCAGCCAAGAGACCACCTATAATTCACCCCTCCACTTT; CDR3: CASSQETTYNSPLHF
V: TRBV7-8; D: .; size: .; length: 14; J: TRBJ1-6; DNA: TGTGCCAGTACAGTCGGGACAATGAATTCACCCCTCCACTTT; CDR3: CASTVGTMNSPLHF
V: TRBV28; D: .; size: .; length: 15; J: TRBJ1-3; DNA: TGTGCCAGCAGGGCCGGACGGAACTCTGGAAACACCATATATTTT; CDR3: CASRAGRNSGNTIYF
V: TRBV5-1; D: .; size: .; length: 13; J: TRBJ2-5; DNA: TGCGCCAGCGGCTTGGACGGGGCCGAGACCCAGTACTTC; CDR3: CASGLDGAETQYF
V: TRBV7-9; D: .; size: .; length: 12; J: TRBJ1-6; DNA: TGTGCCAGCAGTCCCCAGGCGGCACCCCTCCACTTT; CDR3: CASSPQAAPLHF
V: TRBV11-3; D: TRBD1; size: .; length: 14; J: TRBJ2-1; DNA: TGTGCCAGCAGACAAGACAGGGGCCACAATGAGCAGTTCTTC; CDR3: CASRQDRGHNEQFF
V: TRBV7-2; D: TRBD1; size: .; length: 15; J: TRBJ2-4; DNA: TGTGCCAGCAGCCCGGAAGGGACAGGGGTTGTCATTCAGTACTTC; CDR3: CASSPEGTGVVIQYF
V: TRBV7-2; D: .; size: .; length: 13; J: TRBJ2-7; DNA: TGTGCCAGCAGCTTAGTGATGACGTACGAGCAGTACTTC; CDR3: CASSLVMTYEQYF
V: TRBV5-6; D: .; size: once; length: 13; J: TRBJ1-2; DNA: TGTGCCAGCAGTAAAACAGGGTCCTATGGCTACACCTTC; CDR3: CASSKTGSYGYTF
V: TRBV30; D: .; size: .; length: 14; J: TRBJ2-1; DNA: TGTGCCTGGAGTCCGCGGGCTCAAGGCGGTGAGCAGTTCTTC; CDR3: CAWSPRAQGGEQFF
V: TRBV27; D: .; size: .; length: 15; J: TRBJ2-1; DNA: TGTGCCAGCAGTAAACGGGACCGGCGGCCTAATGAGCAGTTCTTC; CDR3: CASSKRDRRPNEQFF
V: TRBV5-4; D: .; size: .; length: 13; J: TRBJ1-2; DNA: TGTGCCAGCAGCTTAGACAGGTGGTATGGCTACACCTTC; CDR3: CASSLDRWYGYTF
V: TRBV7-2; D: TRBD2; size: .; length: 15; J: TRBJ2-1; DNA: TGTGCCAGCAGTCCAGGGACTAGCGTGGTCAATGAGCAGTTCTTC; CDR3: CASSPGTSVVNEQFF
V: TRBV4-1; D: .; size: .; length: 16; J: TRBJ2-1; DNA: TGCGCCAGCAGCCAAGAAGGCAGGGGACGAGACAATGAGCAGTTCTTC; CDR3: CASSQEGRGRDNEQFF
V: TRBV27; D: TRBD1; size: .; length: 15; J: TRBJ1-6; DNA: TGTGCCAGCAGCCCGACTGGGACAGGGGGGTCTTTGCTCCACTTT; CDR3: CASSPTGTGGSLLHF